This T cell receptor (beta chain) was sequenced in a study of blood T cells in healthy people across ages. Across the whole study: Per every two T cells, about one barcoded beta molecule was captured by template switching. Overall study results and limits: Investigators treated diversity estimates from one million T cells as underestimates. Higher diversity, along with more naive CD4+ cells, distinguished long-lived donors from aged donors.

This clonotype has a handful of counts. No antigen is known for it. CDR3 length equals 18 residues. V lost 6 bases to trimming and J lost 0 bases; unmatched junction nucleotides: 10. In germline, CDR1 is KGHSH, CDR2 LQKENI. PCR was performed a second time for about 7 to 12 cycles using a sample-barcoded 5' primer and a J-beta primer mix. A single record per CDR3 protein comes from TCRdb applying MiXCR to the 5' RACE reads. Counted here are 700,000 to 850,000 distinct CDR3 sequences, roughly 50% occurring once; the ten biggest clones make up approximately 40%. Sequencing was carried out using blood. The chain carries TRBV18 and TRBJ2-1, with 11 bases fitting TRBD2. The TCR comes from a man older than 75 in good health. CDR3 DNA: TGTGCCAGCTCTCCGGGGACTAGCGGCATACGCTCCTACAATGAGCAGTTCTTC. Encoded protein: CASSPGTSGIRSYNEQFF.